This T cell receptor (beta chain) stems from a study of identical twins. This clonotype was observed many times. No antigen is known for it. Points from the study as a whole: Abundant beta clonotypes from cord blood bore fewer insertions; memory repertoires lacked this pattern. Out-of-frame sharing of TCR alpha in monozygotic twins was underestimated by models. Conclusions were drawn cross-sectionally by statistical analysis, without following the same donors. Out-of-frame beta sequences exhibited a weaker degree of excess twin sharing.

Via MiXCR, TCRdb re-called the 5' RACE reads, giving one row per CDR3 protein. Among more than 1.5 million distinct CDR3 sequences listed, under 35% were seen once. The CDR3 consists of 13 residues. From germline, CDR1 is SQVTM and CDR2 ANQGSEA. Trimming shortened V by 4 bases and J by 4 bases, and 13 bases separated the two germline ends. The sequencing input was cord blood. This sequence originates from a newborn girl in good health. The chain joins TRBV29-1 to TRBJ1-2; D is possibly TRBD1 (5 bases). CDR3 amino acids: CSVGIGAGYGYTF. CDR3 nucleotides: TGCAGCGTTGGAATCGGGGCCGGCTATGGCTACACCTTC.